These 21 T cell receptor beta chains came from one sample sequenced in a study of T cell responses to AZD1222 COVID-19 vaccine. Produced via immunoSEQ multiplex PCR; TCRdb's table is partial and in-frame only. The sample holds around 120,000 clones, 88% seen once. Sample: peripheral blood, taken on day 0 of MenACWY control vaccination. These receptor sequences come from an adult in good health.

The J gene is TRBJ1-1, the V gene TRBV30; 7 bases are shared with TRBD1. After removal of 8 bases from V and 4 bases from J, the junction contained 13 bases not matched to a gene. The germline V gene encodes CDR1 GTSNPN and CDR2 SVGIG (reference sequence). This CDR3 region has 14 residues. In DNA form, the CDR3 reads TGTGCCGGAGGGGGGGCCGGGACAGCCACTGAAGCTTTCTTT. This translates into CAGGGAGTATEAFF.

The V call is TRBV5-1, the J call TRBJ2-1; 8 bases map to TRBD2. Per germline, CDR1 SGHRS and CDR2 YFSETQ. The J segment lost 7 bases and the V segment lost 1 base, leaving 7 bases of the junction unmatched. The CDR3 contains 15 residues. CDR3 sequence (DNA): TGCGCCAGCAGCTTGAAAGCGGGAGCCGGTAATGAGCAGTTCTTC. As protein: CASSLKAGAGNEQFF.

The rearrangement uses TRBV6-5 and TRBJ2-3, with TRBD2 as a possible D gene (5 bases). Germline assignment: CDR1 MNHEY and CDR2 SVGAGI. Deletions cut 6 bases from V and 4 bases from J, with 8 bases between. This CDR3 region has 12 residues. The CDR3 DNA sequence: TGTGCCAGCAGACCTAGCCCAGATACGCAGTATTTT. This sequence encodes CASRPSPDTQYF.

V and J are TRBV28 and TRBJ1-1; TRBD1 is a possible D gene (6 bases). The CDR3 spans 14 residues. With 6 bases removed from V and 4 bases from J, the gap between germline ends came to 15 bases. Germline CDR1 is MDHEN and CDR2 is SYDVKM. The CDR3 is CASRNQGLVTEAFF. The CDR3, as DNA: TGTGCCAGCAGAAACCAGGGGCTGGTCACTGAAGCTTTCTTT. Looking up the rest from reference TRBV28 and TRBJ1-1 gives the full variable domain: DVKVTQSSRYLVKRTGEKVFLECVQDMDHENMFWYRQDPGLGLRLIYFSYDVKMKEKGDIPEGYSVSREKKERFSLILESASTNQTSMYLCASRNQGLVTEAFFGQGTRLTVV.

The chain employs TRBV27 and TRBJ2-7; TRBD1 is a possible D gene (6 bases). The CDR3 totals 14 residues. Trimming removed 2 bases from V and 2 bases from J, with 10 bases in between. Germline V lookup: CDR1 MNHEY, CDR2 SMNVEV (reference sequence). CDR3 residues: CASSLRRTAYEQYF. CDR3 coding DNA: TGTGCCAGCAGTTTACGGCGGACAGCCTACGAGCAGTACTTC.

The rearrangement joins TRBV5-4 to TRBJ2-2; 11 bases line up with TRBD2. CDR1 and CDR2 (germline): SGHNT, YYREEE (reference sequence). The CDR3 is 15 amino acids. With V trimmed by 0 bases and J by 6 bases, 1 base remained unmatched. In DNA, the CDR3 is TGTGCCAGCAGCTTGGAACTAGCGGGAGCCGGGGAGCTGTTTTTT. As protein: CASSLELAGAGELFF.

The rearrangement joins TRBV5-1 to TRBJ2-7; D uncertain. CDR3 size: 13 residues. Trimming took off 4 bases at V and 2 bases at J, with 10 bases between the two ends. The germline V gene has CDR1 SGHRS and CDR2 YFSETQ. CDR3 residues: CASSRSGPYEQYF. CDR3 sequence (DNA): TGCGCCAGCAGCCGATCGGGTCCCTACGAGCAGTACTTC. Full variable domain (remainder filled in from reference TRBV5-1 and TRBJ2-7): KAGVTQTPRYLIKTRGQQVTLSCSPISGHRSVSWYQQTPGQGLQFLFEYFSETQRNKGNFPGRFSGRQFSNSRSEMNVSTLELGDSALYLCASSRSGPYEQYFGPGTRLTVT.

The J gene is TRBJ2-3, the V gene TRBV28; D may be TRBD2 (5 bases). V was shortened by 6 bases and J by 8 bases, with 24 bases between the two germline ends. The CDR3 contains 16 residues. Germline V gene sequence: CDR1 MDHEN, CDR2 SYDVKM. CDR3 amino acids: CASSSTPLGVVGTQYF. As DNA, the CDR3 is TGTGCCAGCAGCTCAACCCCCCTGGGAGTAGTAGGTACGCAGTATTTT. The whole variable domain, filled in from reference TRBV28 and TRBJ2-3, reads DVKVTQSSRYLVKRTGEKVFLECVQDMDHENMFWYRQDPGLGLRLIYFSYDVKMKEKGDIPEGYSVSREKKERFSLILESASTNQTSMYLCASSSTPLGVVGTQYFGPGTRLTVL.

This clone was detected once. This chain uses TRBV19 with TRBJ2-1; unclear D gene. Looked up from germline, CDR1 is LNHDA and CDR2 is SQIVND (reference sequence). V dropped 3 bases and J dropped 4 bases, with 7 bases sitting between them. There are 13 residues in the CDR3. In DNA form, the CDR3 reads TGTGCCAGTAGTATGGCAGTTTACAATGAGCAGTTCTTC. It encodes CASSMAVYNEQFF.

This chain uses TRBV9 with TRBJ2-7; D remains ambiguous. Trimming shortened V by 6 bases and J by 0 bases, and 13 bases separated the two germline ends. The CDR3 consists of 14 residues. Germline-derived CDR1 and CDR2 are SGDLS and YYNGEE. The CDR3, as DNA: TGTGCCAGCAATCAAGGTGGCACCTCCTACGAGCAGTACTTC. It translates to CASNQGGTSYEQYF.

This rearrangement joins TRBV3-1 (or the pseudogene TRBV3-2) to TRBJ2-3; D is perhaps TRBD2 (5 bases). CDR1 LGHDT and CDR2 YNNKEL come from the germline V gene (reference sequence). The CDR3 runs to 14 residues. Trimming shortened V by 4 bases and J by 1 base, and 9 bases separated the two germline ends. The CDR3 DNA is TGTGCCAGCAGCCCCTTCGGGGGCACAGATACGCAGTATTTT. This translates into CASSPFGGTDTQYF.

V usage is TRBV6-2 or TRBV6-3 and J usage is TRBJ1-1, with D possibly matching TRBD1 (5 bases). V was clipped by 4 bases and J by 0 bases, with 9 bases between them. The CDR3 has 14 residues. Germline V gives CDR1 MNHEY, CDR2 SVGEGT. The CDR3 protein is CASSLTAMNTEAFF. The DNA for the CDR3 is TGTGCCAGCAGTTTGACAGCCATGAACACTGAAGCTTTCTTT.

The J gene is TRBJ2-7, the V gene TRBV5-6; D perhaps matches TRBD2 (6 bases). The V end lost 4 bases, the J end lost 6 bases, and 23 bases lay between the germline ends. The CDR3 length is 16 residues. Germline CDR1 is SGHDT and CDR2 is YYEEEE. The CDR3 loop is CASSRGLGTEGGEQYF. For the CDR3, the DNA is TGTGCCAGCAGCCGAGGTCTGGGGACGGAGGGAGGCGAGCAGTACTTC.

This sequence joins TRBV5-4 and TRBJ2-1; 10 bases match TRBD2. Germline V gives CDR1 SGHNT, CDR2 YYREEE (reference sequence). J was trimmed by 3 bases and V by 3 bases; bases with no gene match: 3. There are 15 residues in the CDR3. CDR3 in DNA: TGTGCCAGCAGCTCGGGACTAGCGAGCTACAATGAGCAGTTCTTC. Protein product: CASSSGLASYNEQFF. The full variable domain, rest sourced from reference TRBV5-4 and TRBJ2-1, is ETGVTQSPTHLIKTRGQQVTLRCSSQSGHNTVSWYQQALGQGPQFIFQYYREEENGRGNFPPRFSGLQFPNYSSELNVNALELDDSALYLCASSSGLASYNEQFFGPGTRLTVL.

J is TRBJ2-1 and V is TRBV24-1; 7 bases agree with TRBD2. The V segment lost 12 bases and the J segment 10 bases; nucleotides outside the gene matches: 14. The CDR3 loop spans 13 amino acids. Germline CDR1 reads KGHDR; CDR2 reads SFDVKD. For the CDR3, the DNA is TGTGCCGTGATGTTAGCGGGCCGCGGGGAGCAGTTCTTC. It specifies CAVMLAGRGEQFF.

The chain employs TRBV6-6 and TRBJ1-3, with D unclear. This CDR3 has 13 residues. The V and J ends lost 5 bases and 1 base respectively, with 6 bases between them. Per germline, CDR1 MNHNY and CDR2 SVGAGI (reference sequence). CDR3 DNA: TGTGCCAGCAGTGCCCTTTCTGGAAACACCATATATTTT. Its translation: CASSALSGNTIYF.

The V gene is TRBV11-2, the J gene TRBJ2-6; no firm D call. The ends were cut back, 0 bases at V and 3 bases at J, with 12 bases in the middle. CDR1 and CDR2 (germline): SGHAT, FQNNGV. The CDR3 spans 17 residues. CDR3 nucleotides: TGTGCCAGCAGCTTAGATACCCAATTCTATGGGGCCAACGTCCTGACTTTC. Its translation: CASSLDTQFYGANVLTF.

The chain is built from TRBV6-6 and TRBJ2-4; 7 nucleotides agree with TRBD1. This CDR3 has 15 residues. The J segment lost 0 bases and the V segment lost 5 bases, leaving 4 bases of the junction unmatched. Germline CDR1 is MNHNY and CDR2 is SVGAGI (reference sequence). CDR3 nucleotides: TGTGCCAGCAGTCAGACAGGGATAGCCAAAAACATTCAGTACTTC. As protein: CASSQTGIAKNIQYF.

The chain combines TRBV28 with TRBJ1-5, with a weak D call TRBD1 (5 bases). This CDR3 region has 12 residues. V shed 7 bases and J shed 6 bases, with 10 bases lying between them. CDR1 and CDR2 from the germline V gene are MDHEN and SYDVKM. Here the CDR3 reads CASTGGVQPQHF. The DNA of the CDR3 is TGTGCCAGCACCGGGGGGGTTCAGCCCCAGCATTTT. Filled out from reference TRBV28 and TRBJ1-5, the complete variable domain reads DVKVTQSSRYLVKRTGEKVFLECVQDMDHENMFWYRQDPGLGLRLIYFSYDVKMKEKGDIPEGYSVSREKKERFSLILESASTNQTSMYLCASTGGVQPQHFGDGTRLSIL.

This chain uses TRBV12-3 or TRBV12-4 with TRBJ2-7; no reliable D call. The CDR3 covers 12 residues. V was trimmed by 1 base and J by 5 bases, leaving 6 bases between them. CDR3 amino acids: CASSLGMNEQYF. As DNA, the CDR3 is TGTGCCAGCAGTTTAGGTATGAACGAGCAGTACTTC.

The chain recombines TRBV6-1 with TRBJ1-5, with a tentative D call TRBD1 (5 bases). Germline V gene lookup returns CDR1 MNHNS and CDR2 SASEGT. The V gene lost 2 bases and the J gene lost 4 bases, with 12 bases spanning the gap. The CDR3 has 15 residues. The CDR3 DNA reads as TGTGCCAGCAGTGAATTGGCAGGGCGAAATCAGCCCCAGCATTTT. Translating it yields CASSELAGRNQPQHF.